What follows are 16 T cell receptor beta chains derived from one specimen sequenced in a study of CD8 T cells in Susac syndrome. With random hexamers, 0.5 to 1 ug RNA was reverse transcribed. TCRdb itself ran the immunoSEQ multiplex PCR reads through MiXCR, one entry per CDR3 protein. The sample records about 60,000 distinct CDR3 sequences, approximately 94% being singletons. The sample comprised CD8+ T cells from PBMCs. These receptors all come from a human donor in good health.

This clonotype occurred a few times. V is TRBV27 and J is TRBJ2-3; D could derive from TRBD1 or TRBD2 (5 bases each). V lost 3 bases to trimming and J lost 1 base, with 5 bases between them. This CDR3 is built from 13 residues. Germline assignment: CDR1 MNHEY and CDR2 SMNVEV (reference sequence). The CDR3 DNA sequence: TGTGCCAGCAGTTTGGGGGGCACAGATACGCAGTATTTT. Translation gives CASSLGGTDTQYF.

The chain couples TRBV6-5 to TRBJ1-2; tentatively, D is TRBD1 (5 bases). V gave up 0 bases and J gave up 4 bases, with 9 bases separating them. The CDR3 length is 14 residues. Germline V CDR1 and CDR2: MNHEY, SVGAGI. CDR3 loop: CASSYSQGGYGYTF. The CDR3, as DNA: TGTGCCAGCAGTTACTCGCAGGGAGGCTATGGCTACACCTTC.

The chain links TRBV4-1 to TRBJ2-6; no clear D. Per the germline V gene, CDR1 is MGHRA and CDR2 is YSYEKL. The ends were cut back, 0 bases at V and 8 bases at J, with 11 bases in the middle. This CDR3 comprises 15 residues. The CDR3 loop is CASSQDPGSTNVLTF. The CDR3 DNA reads as TGCGCCAGCAGCCAAGACCCAGGCTCGACCAACGTCCTGACTTTC.

The chain employs TRBV27 and TRBJ1-5; D might be TRBD1 (5 bases). V lost 6 bases and J lost 0, with 12 bases in between. CDR1 is MNHEY, CDR2 SMNVEV, per germline (reference sequence). The CDR3 runs to 15 residues. The CDR3 protein is CASRLAGNSNQPQHF. As DNA, the CDR3 is TGTGCCAGCAGACTTGCAGGGAATAGCAATCAGCCCCAGCATTTT.

In its sample, this clonotype was seen a few times. Here the CDR3 reads CASSEGEHPAYEQYF. The CDR3 nucleotides are TGTGCCAGCAGTGAAGGGGAACATCCGGCCTACGAGCAGTACTTC. The chain joins TRBV6-1 to TRBJ2-7; D remains ambiguous. This CDR3 comprises 15 residues. The germline CDR1 and CDR2 sequences are MNHNS and SASEGT. V shed 1 base and J shed 2 bases, with 12 bases lying between them.

The rearrangement links TRBV29-1 to TRBJ1-1; D gene ambiguous. V was cut by 0 bases and J by 0 bases, with 5 bases left in between. CDR1 SQVTM and CDR2 ANQGSEA come from the germline V gene. The CDR3 length is 13 residues. CDR3 nucleotides: TGCAGCGTTGAAGAAGGGTTGAACACTGAAGCTTTCTTT. Protein: CSVEEGLNTEAFF.

This chain connects TRBV6-5 to TRBJ1-2, with no clear D. V dropped 0 bases and J dropped 2 bases, with 13 bases sitting between them. This CDR3 is built from 16 residues. Germline-derived CDR1 and CDR2 are MNHEY and SVGAGI. The CDR3 nucleotides are TGTGCCAGCAGTTACTCGGCCCGGGGAGTCAACTATGGCTACACCTTC. Amino acid sequence: CASSYSARGVNYGYTF.

The chain uses TRBV15 and TRBJ1-1; weak D call: TRBD1 (5 bases). In germline, CDR1 is LNHNV, CDR2 YYDKDF (reference sequence). V gave up 7 bases and J gave up 11 bases, with 23 bases separating them. The CDR3 runs to 14 residues. The CDR3 loop is CATNNRPPGLEAFF. For the CDR3, the DNA is TGTGCCACCAATAACAGACCACCGGGACTTGAGGCTTTCTTT.

The chain is built from TRBV4-1 and TRBJ2-7; D gene unclear. V shed 0 bases and J shed 0 bases, with 9 bases lying between them. Germline lookup yields CDR1 MGHRA and CDR2 YSYEKL. The CDR3 sequence is 15 residues long. In nucleotides, the CDR3 is TGCGCCAGCAGCCAAGAAGGCACGAGCTCCTACGAGCAGTACTTC. It encodes CASSQEGTSSYEQYF.

Turning to this clonotype: Germline is not matched at one junction end, which may reflect a read error. This chain links TRBV4-1 with TRBJ1-3; D is possibly TRBD1 (5 bases). CDR1 is MGHRA, CDR2 YSYEKL, per germline. CDR3 length: 13 residues. The CDR3 here is CASSQGPGTDLDF. CDR3 DNA sequence: TGCGCCAGCAGCCAAGGTCCCGGGACTGACTTGGATTTT.

V and J are TRBV6-5 and TRBJ2-1; no firm D call. Germline V gives CDR1 MNHEY, CDR2 SVGAGI. V lost 0 bases, J lost 0 bases, and 6 bases lay in between. The CDR3 runs to 15 residues. In DNA form, the CDR3 reads TGTGCCAGCAGTTACTCGGGAAGCTCCTACAATGAGCAGTTCTTC. Its protein is CASSYSGSSYNEQFF.

This sequence joins TRBV4-3 and TRBJ2-7; D is perhaps TRBD1 or TRBD2 (5 bases each). Deletions cut 6 bases from V and 4 bases from J, with 13 bases between. The CDR3 spans 13 residues. Germline V gives CDR1 LGHNA, CDR2 YSLEER. The CDR3 reads CASSSGTQYEQYF. For the CDR3, the DNA is TGCGCCAGCAGTTCCGGGACGCAATACGAGCAGTACTTC.

The chain couples TRBV9 to TRBJ1-2; D perhaps matches TRBD1 (5 bases). This CDR3 comprises 12 residues. The germline V gene encodes CDR1 SGDLS and CDR2 YYNGEE. The V end was cut by 3 bases, the J end by 4 bases, with 7 bases between. The CDR3 sequence is CASSAGTYGYTF. CDR3 nucleotides: TGTGCCAGCAGCGCAGGGACCTATGGCTACACCTTC. Together with reference TRBV9 and TRBJ1-2, the CDR3 gives the full variable domain: DSGVTQTPKHLITATGQRVTLRCSPRSGDLSVYWYQQSLDQGLQFLIQYYNGEERAKGNILERFSAQQFPDLHSELNLSSLELGDSALYFCASSAGTYGYTFGSGTRLTVV.

This chain links TRBV28 with TRBJ2-1; D may be TRBD1 or TRBD2 (5 bases each). Trimming took off 6 bases at V and 8 bases at J, with 20 bases between the two ends. Germline lookup yields CDR1 MDHEN and CDR2 SYDVKM. The CDR3 is made up of 15 amino acids. CDR3 sequence reads: CASRLLDGARDEQFF. The CDR3 bases are TGTGCCAGCAGACTATTGGATGGGGCGCGGGATGAGCAGTTCTTC.

Only one count was recorded for this clonotype. The CDR3 DNA sequence: TGTGCCAGCTGGGACACCCCCTACGAGCAGTACTTC. Translation gives CASWDTPYEQYF. The chain recombines TRBV27 with TRBJ2-7, with D tentatively TRBD1 (6 bases). CDR1 is MNHEY and CDR2 is SMNVEV in the germline V gene (reference sequence). This CDR3 region has 12 residues. V lost 8 bases and J lost 2, with 10 bases in between.

This clonotype was seen only a few times. The chain joins TRBV27 to TRBJ2-7, with D possibly being TRBD1 (6 bases). CDR1 is MNHEY and CDR2 is SMNVEV in the germline V gene (reference sequence). V lost 0 bases, J lost 6 bases, and 15 bases lay in between. The CDR3 totals 15 residues. The CDR3 region is CASSLSGSGTSEQYF. The CDR3, as DNA: TGTGCCAGCAGTTTATCAGGCTCCGGGACAAGCGAGCAGTACTTC.